The rows below give T cell receptor beta chains drawn from one sample of a study of shared clonotypes between healthy human individuals. TCRdb keeps only in-frame clones here, not all; method: immunoSEQ multiplex PCR. The data show approximately 840,000 clones, just over 95% seen once. The sequenced sample consisted of naive CD8+ T cells sorted from blood. These receptors were obtained from a man under 40 in good health. CDR3s include the opening cysteine and the closing phenylalanine or tryptophan. D genes are given only for firm matches. Only part of the rows carry a size: once, few, many, or a class if the clone is expanded.

d_call clone_size j_call v_call cdr3_nt cdr3_aa
TRBD2 NA TRBJ2-3 TRBV7-9 TGTGCCGGGGCGGGGATAGCGGGACTCTCCACGACGTACACAGATACGCAGTATTTT CAGAGIAGLSTTYTDTQYF
NA NA TRBJ1-5 TRBV27 TGTGCCAGCAGTCGATTGTGGACAGCTGATCAGCCCCAGCATTTT CASSRLWTADQPQHF
NA NA TRBJ1-1 TRBV25-1 TGTGCCAGCAGTGTTGAGGACATGGGGTACACTGAAGCTTTCTTT CASSVEDMGYTEAFF
NA NA TRBJ2-1 TRBV18 TGTGCCAGCTCACCACCCCTGAATGAGCAGTTCTTC CASSPPLNEQFF
NA NA TRBJ2-7 TRBV27 TGTGCCAGCAGTTTACTCGGGACCACCCTACACGAGCAGTACTTC CASSLLGTTLHEQYF
NA NA TRBJ1-5 TRBV15 TGTGCCACCAGCAGAGATCGGGAATATAGCAATCAGCCCCAGCATTTT CATSRDREYSNQPQHF
NA NA TRBJ2-1 TRBV9 TGTGCCAGCAGCCTAACAGGAGCTTCCATAGATGAGCAGTTCTTC CASSLTGASIDEQFF
NA NA TRBJ2-7 TRBV7-9 TGTGCCAGCAGCTTAGTAGACACAGTTCCAACCCCCTACGAGCAGTACTTC CASSLVDTVPTPYEQYF
NA NA TRBJ2-7 TRBV5-4 TGTGCCAGCAGCTTGGGGGTAGCGTACGAGCAGTACTTC CASSLGVAYEQYF
NA NA TRBJ1-4 TRBV5-1 TGCGCCAGCAGCTTGGGACAGGCTAATGAAAAACTGTTTTTT CASSLGQANEKLFF
NA NA TRBJ2-1 TRBV10-2 TGCGCCAGCAGTGAGGGGCTCCGCTCCTACAATGAGCAGTTCTTC CASSEGLRSYNEQFF
NA NA TRBJ2-1 TRBV6-1 TGTGCCATTATTCTATCCTCCTACAATGAGCAGTTCTTC CAIILSSYNEQFF
NA once TRBJ1-3 TRBV7-9 TGTGCCAGCAGCCAAACAGGAAACACCATATATTTT CASSQTGNTIYF
TRBD1 NA TRBJ2-7 TRBV5-1 TGCGCCAGCAGCCCCGGGACAGGCGGTTACGAGCAGTACTTC CASSPGTGGYEQYF
NA once TRBJ2-7 TRBV7-9 TGTGCCAGCAGCTCCGCGAGCTCCTACGAGCAGTACTTC CASSSASSYEQYF
NA NA TRBJ1-1 TRBV10-3 TGTGCCATCAGTGACAGGGTTGAAGCTTTCTTT CAISDRVEAFF
TRBD2 NA TRBJ2-7 TRBV27 TGTGCCAGCCGGATAAGCGGGGGCTACGAGCAGTACTTC CASRISGGYEQYF
NA NA TRBJ2-5 TRBV7-8 TGTGCCAGCAGCCCAACACGGACAGCGATGTTGGAGACCCAGTACTTC CASSPTRTAMLETQYF
NA NA TRBJ2-1 TRBV28 TGTGCCAGCAGGACGCCCACCCTGGAGGGTTGGACTCCGGATGAGCAGTTCTTC CASRTPTLEGWTPDEQFF
TRBD1 NA TRBJ2-7 TRBV7-7 TGTGCCAGCAGCCAGGGGCAGGGGGCCTACGAGCAGTACTTC CASSQGQGAYEQYF
TRBD2 NA TRBJ2-1 TRBV15 TGTGCCACCAGCGGGGGGGGTGGCTATTACAATGAGCAGTTCTTC CATSGGGGYYNEQFF
NA NA TRBJ2-3 TRBV2 TGTGCCACCCTCGGAGATACGCAGTATTTT CATLGDTQYF
TRBD2 NA TRBJ2-5 TRBV4-1 TGCGCCAGCAGCCAAGATGGCGGGAGTACGGAGACCCAGTACTTC CASSQDGGSTETQYF
NA NA TRBJ2-2 TRBV4-1 TGCGCCAGCAGCCAACATATATCAGGCACCGGGGAGCTGTTTTTT CASSQHISGTGELFF
NA once TRBJ2-2 TRBV4-3 TGCGCCAGCAGCCAAGCGGTCGGTAGCACCGGGGAGCTGTTTTTT CASSQAVGSTGELFF
NA NA TRBJ2-5 TRBV29-1 TGCAGCGTTGATGCGGAGACCCAGTACTTC CSVDAETQYF
NA NA TRBJ1-2 TRBV6-9 TGTGCCAGCGTCTCTATCGCTGGGCATGGCTACACCTTC CASVSIAGHGYTF
NA NA TRBJ2-1 TRBV29-1 TGCAGCGTTGAGGGCGGCGGGACCTACAATGAGCAGTTCTTC CSVEGGGTYNEQFF
NA once TRBJ1-2 TRBV13 TGTGCCAGCAGCACCTTATTCTCCGGCTACACCTTC CASSTLFSGYTF
TRBD2 NA TRBJ2-2 TRBV9 TGTGCCAGCAGCGTAGGGGGCGGGAGGCCGTCTGGAACCGGGGAGCTGTTTTTT CASSVGGGRPSGTGELFF
NA once TRBJ2-1 TRBV13 TGTGCCAGCAGCTTAGAGGGGGAGGGCTACAATGAGCAGTTCTTC CASSLEGEGYNEQFF
NA once TRBJ2-3 TRBV18 TGTGCCAGCTCACCACGCGCGGTTAGAGATACGCAGTATTTT CASSPRAVRDTQYF
NA NA TRBJ2-3 TRBV7-9 TGTGCCAGCAGCGAACTCCGGGACGAAATCACAGATACGCAGTATTTT CASSELRDEITDTQYF
TRBD1 NA TRBJ2-7 TRBV29-1 TGCAGCGTTGAAGAGGATGGGACAGGGGAGTTTTACGAGCAGTACTTC CSVEEDGTGEFYEQYF
NA NA TRBJ1-1 TRBV6-5 TGTGCCAGCAGTTACGGAACAGAAGCTTTCTTT CASSYGTEAFF
NA NA TRBJ1-1 TRBV29-1 TGCAGCGTTGGGCCCCTTATGAACACTGAAGCTTTCTTT CSVGPLMNTEAFF
NA NA TRBJ1-2 TRBV7-9 TGTGCCAGCAGCCTGGGACACCCTGGCTACACCTTC CASSLGHPGYTF
TRBD1 NA TRBJ1-3 TRBV28 TGTGCCAGCAGTCCTGCTCGACAGGGGTCTGGAAACACCATATATTTT CASSPARQGSGNTIYF
TRBD1 NA TRBJ2-6 TRBV7-7 TGTGCTAGCAGCTTAGCTGGCCCCGGGACAGGAGTATCTGGGGCCAACGTCCTGACTTTC CASSLAGPGTGVSGANVLTF
TRBD2 NA TRBJ2-1 TRBV4-1 TGCGCCAGCAGCCATAATTTTGCGGGAGCCGACTACAATGAGCAGTTCTTC CASSHNFAGADYNEQFF
NA NA TRBJ2-1 TRBV28 TGTGCCAGCAGTCCCGGACTAACCTCCTACAATGAGCAGTTCTTC CASSPGLTSYNEQFF
NA NA TRBJ2-5 TRBV29-1 TGCAGCGTTGTAGACAGGCAAGAGACCCAGTACTTC CSVVDRQETQYF
NA NA TRBJ2-2 TRBV7-8 TGTGCCAGCAGCCCTAGGTTGGGGTCAGTCACCGGGGAGCTGTTTTTT CASSPRLGSVTGELFF
TRBD2 NA TRBJ2-5 TRBV7-9 TGTGCCAGCAGCCCTCCGGGACTAGCTGTGCAAGAGACCCAGTACTTC CASSPPGLAVQETQYF
TRBD2 NA TRBJ2-7 TRBV4-1 TGCGCCAGCAGCCAAGACCCGGGGGGGTACGAGCAGTACTTC CASSQDPGGYEQYF